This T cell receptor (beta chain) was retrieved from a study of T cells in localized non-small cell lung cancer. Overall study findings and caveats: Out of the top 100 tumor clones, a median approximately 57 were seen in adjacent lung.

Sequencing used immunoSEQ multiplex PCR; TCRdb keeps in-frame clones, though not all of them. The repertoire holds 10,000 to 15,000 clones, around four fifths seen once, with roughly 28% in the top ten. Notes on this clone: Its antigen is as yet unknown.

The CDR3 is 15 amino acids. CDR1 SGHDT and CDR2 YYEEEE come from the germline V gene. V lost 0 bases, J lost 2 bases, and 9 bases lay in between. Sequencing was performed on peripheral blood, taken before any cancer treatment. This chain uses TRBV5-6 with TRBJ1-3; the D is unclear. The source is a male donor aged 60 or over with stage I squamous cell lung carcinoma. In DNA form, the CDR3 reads TGTGCCAGCAGCTTGGTTACGGGTACTGGAAACACCATATATTTT. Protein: CASSLVTGTGNTIYF.